Listed below are T cell receptor beta chains from one sample, sequenced in a study of blood T cell repertoires in COVID-19. Here immunoSEQ multiplex PCR was the method, and the copy in TCRdb shows in-frame clones only, minus some. This table has about 53,000 clones, approximately 84% appearing once. The sequenced material came from peripheral blood. These TCRs come from a human donor in a cohort sampled during active COVID-19. Each CDR3 is given with its conserved first and last residue. Fields, in order: clone size, V gene, D gene, J gene, CDR3 DNA, CDR3 protein. A D gene is named only where the DNA matches it firmly. Rows give clone size only sometimes, using once, few, many, or a class for an expanded clone.

NA	TRBV5-1	TRBD2	TRBJ2-5	TGCGCCAGCAGCCTAACTAGCGGGACGGCGAAGACCCAGTACTTC	CASSLTSGTAKTQYF
NA	TRBV4-3	TRBD2	TRBJ2-3	TGCGCCAGCAGCCCGGGGACTAGCGGGGGGCGCACAGATACGCAGTATTTT	CASSPGTSGGRTDTQYF
NA	TRBV6-2/TRBV6-3	NA	TRBJ1-1	TGTGCCAGCAGTTACTCCGGGGAAGCTTTCTTT	CASSYSGEAFF
NA	TRBV13	TRBD2	TRBJ2-1	TGTGCCAGCAGCTTGGGGACTAGCGGGGGCCTTAGGGAGCAGTTCTTC	CASSLGTSGGLREQFF
NA	TRBV4-2	TRBD1	TRBJ1-1	TGTGCCAGCAGCCAAGCCTCGACAGGGCTACTGAACACTGAAGCTTTCTTT	CASSQASTGLLNTEAFF
NA	TRBV19	NA	TRBJ1-4	TGTGCCACTTCGACAGCAACTAATGAAAAACTGTTTTTT	CATSTATNEKLFF
NA	TRBV6-5	NA	TRBJ1-4	TGTGCCACAGGTGGCTGGGGCAGGGGTGGTGAAAAACTGTTTTTT	CATGGWGRGGEKLFF
NA	TRBV12-3/TRBV12-4	NA	TRBJ1-1	TGTGCCAGCAGCCGTACAGGGAACACTGAAGCTTTCTTT	CASSRTGNTEAFF
few	TRBV11-2	NA	TRBJ2-5	TGTGCCAGCAGCTCCCGGGTTGAGGAGACCCAGTACTTC	CASSSRVEETQYF
once	TRBV3-1/TRBV3-2	TRBD2	TRBJ2-5	TGTGCCAGCAGCCAAGGGCGGGGGGCCATGTACCAAGAGACCCAGTACTTC	CASSQGRGAMYQETQYF
NA	TRBV4-2	TRBD2	TRBJ2-7	TGTGCCAGCAGCCAAGAGAGAACTAGCGGGATCGACGAGCAGTACTTC	CASSQERTSGIDEQYF
NA	TRBV5-5	NA	TRBJ1-3	TGTGCCAGCAGCTTGGACGGAGACTCTGGAAACACCATATATTTT	CASSLDGDSGNTIYF
NA	TRBV6-1	NA	TRBJ1-5	TGTGCCAGCAGTGAACTGACAGGCGGAGTCGGTCAGCCCCAGCATTTT	CASSELTGGVGQPQHF
NA	TRBV29-1	NA	TRBJ2-7	TGCAGCGTTTTGGGAGGATCAGGCTACGAGCAGTACTTC	CSVLGGSGYEQYF
NA	TRBV6-5	NA	TRBJ2-3	TGTGCCAGCAGTCTACAGGGCGACACAGATACGCAGTATTTT	CASSLQGDTDTQYF
NA	TRBV6-1	NA	TRBJ2-7	TGTGCCAGCAGTGAAGCGACCACATCTAATAGCCCCCTTCTCAGTGAGCAGTACTTC	CASSEATTSNSPLLSEQYF
NA	TRBV29-1	TRBD1	TRBJ2-7	TGCATCCACGCCCACAGGGGCCCTATTAGCTCCTACGAGCAGTACTTC	CIHAHRGPISSYEQYF
NA	TRBV3-1/TRBV3-2	TRBD1	TRBJ1-2	TGTGCCAGCAGCCAGGCTGACAGGGGTAATGGCTACACCTTC	CASSQADRGNGYTF
NA	TRBV5-1	NA	TRBJ2-5	TGCGCCAGCAGCTTGGGCAGGGGTGGGAACCAAGAGACCCAGTACTTC	CASSLGRGGNQETQYF
NA	TRBV19	TRBD1	TRBJ1-3	TGTGCCAGTAGTAAAGACAGGGGCTCTGGAAACACCATATATTTT	CASSKDRGSGNTIYF
NA	TRBV5-1	TRBD1	TRBJ2-5	TGCGCCAGCAGCTCAGGGACAGGACAAGAGACCCAGTACTTC	CASSSGTGQETQYF
once	TRBV19	NA	TRBJ2-5	TGTGCCAGTAGTATACGCCAGGGCCTCTCGCAAGAGACCCAGTACTTC	CASSIRQGLSQETQYF
NA	TRBV5-1	NA	TRBJ1-6	TGCGCCAGCAGCTTGGGGGGAGGTAATTCACCCCTCCACTTT	CASSLGGGNSPLHF
NA	TRBV19	TRBD1	TRBJ2-3	TGTGCCAGTGCAGGAGGGGGGACAGGGGGTGATACGCAGTATTTT	CASAGGGTGGDTQYF
NA	TRBV6-5	NA	TRBJ2-1	TGTGCCAGCAACTCACACAGGGGGGGTTACAATGAGCAGTTCTTC	CASNSHRGGYNEQFF
few	TRBV9	TRBD2	TRBJ2-3	TGTGCCAGCAGCGGCTCGGGACTAGCGGACACAGATACGCAGTATTTT	CASSGSGLADTDTQYF
few	TRBV19	TRBD1	TRBJ1-4	TGTGCCAGTAGTGACAGGGGGCGCGGTGAAAAACTGTTTTTT	CASSDRGRGEKLFF
once	TRBV6-5	TRBD1	TRBJ1-1	TGTGCCAGTAAACAGGGGGGTAGAACGAACACTGAAGCTTTCTTT	CASKQGGRTNTEAFF
NA	TRBV7-9	TRBD1	TRBJ1-2	TGTGCCAGCAGCCGATCAGGGGGTTCGTATGGCTACACCTTC	CASSRSGGSYGYTF
few	TRBV24-1	TRBD1	TRBJ2-3	TGTGCCACCCAGGGGACAGGGATTTTAGATACGCAGTATTTT	CATQGTGILDTQYF
once	TRBV5-4	TRBD1	TRBJ2-7	TGTGCCAGCAGCCGCCGGTTGGGGGACAGGGGAGCTTTCGAGCAGTACTTC	CASSRRLGDRGAFEQYF
NA	TRBV4-1	NA	TRBJ2-5	TGCGCCAGCAGCCAATTTTGGGGGGCCCAGTACTTC	CASSQFWGAQYF
NA	TRBV25-1	NA	TRBJ1-1	TGTGCCAGCAGTTCGAGTTCAACCTACACTGAAGCTTTCTTT	CASSSSSTYTEAFF
once	TRBV7-2	TRBD2	TRBJ2-7	TGTGCCAGCAGCTCGTTTAGCGGGGGGGCTCTCTACGAGCAGTACTTC	CASSSFSGGALYEQYF
NA	TRBV9	NA	TRBJ2-1	TGTGCCAGCAGCGTAGTCGGAGAGATCTACAATGAGCAGTTCTTC	CASSVVGEIYNEQFF
few	TRBV4-1	TRBD2	TRBJ2-7	TGCGCCAGCAGCCAAGTCGGACTAGCCCGCTACGAGCAGTACTTC	CASSQVGLARYEQYF
NA	TRBV7-2	TRBD1	TRBJ2-1	TGTGCCAGCAGTCGGGACAGGGGTGTAGATGAGCAGTTCTTC	CASSRDRGVDEQFF
NA	TRBV7-2	NA	TRBJ1-5	TGTGCCAGCAGCTTAACCCCGTGGAAAGGGAGTCAGCCCCAGCATTTT	CASSLTPWKGSQPQHF
once	TRBV3-1/TRBV3-2	TRBD2	TRBJ2-1	TGTGCCAGCAGCCCGGGACTAGCGGAACGACGGTCCTACAATGAGCAGTTCTTC	CASSPGLAERRSYNEQFF
NA	TRBV5-1	NA	TRBJ1-1	TGCGCCAGCAACCCGTGGGGGAGGGTCGAGAACACTGAAGCTTTCTTT	CASNPWGRVENTEAFF
few	TRBV6-5	TRBD1	TRBJ1-6	TGTGCCAGCGAAATCGGACAGGACAATTCACCCCTCCACTTT	CASEIGQDNSPLHF
NA	TRBV18	NA	TRBJ2-1	TGTGCCAGCTCACAGTCCCCTAGGGGCTACAATGAGCAGTTCTTC	CASSQSPRGYNEQFF
NA	TRBV19	NA	TRBJ1-1	TGTGCCAGTAGTTTCCAGGTGAACACTGAAGCTTTCTTT	CASSFQVNTEAFF
NA	TRBV6-5	TRBD2	TRBJ2-7	TGTGCCAGCACCGCGGCGGGGGGATACGAGCAGTACTTC	CASTAAGGYEQYF
NA	TRBV19	NA	TRBJ2-1	TGTGCCAGTAGGGGCAGGGATCATGAGCAGTTCTTC	CASRGRDHEQFF
NA	TRBV15	NA	TRBJ1-3	TGTGCCACCAGCAGAGATCCGGGACTCTCTGGAAACACCATATATTTT	CATSRDPGLSGNTIYF
NA	TRBV6-5	NA	TRBJ2-1	TGTGCCAGCAGTTCTAGCGCGACATACAATGAGCAGTTCTTC	CASSSSATYNEQFF
NA	TRBV29-1	NA	TRBJ1-5	TGCAGCGTTGGAAGGGAGAGCAATCAGCCCCAGCATTTT	CSVGRESNQPQHF